This entry is about one T cell receptor beta chain. Antigen unknown. Mismatch with germline at one junction end may stem from a read error. Within the sample, other DNA sequences also encode this same CDR3. The data were obtained in a study of cytomegalovirus exposure and HLA in healthy donors. Study as a whole: Early released data comprised about 85 million unique TCRs from HLA-typed donors.

The study ran its PCR with 60 Vbeta and 13 Jbeta primers. In the source study's methods: Later reanalysis found 80 million or so unique TCR beta chains, roughly 10 million of them shared. TCRdb's table, derived via immunoSEQ multiplex PCR, lists solely in-frame clones and lacks some. The V and J calls and clone size were taken over from that table, and D and trimming were inferred from the DNA. Among some 250,000 clones listed, about 80% were seen once. Findings and caveats of the study: It was taken for granted in presence/absence analyses that sequencing depth across donors was roughly uniform. The authors reported that TCR beta sequences could predict HLA-A and HLA-B alleles. These predictions were accurate for most subjects in the first cohort.

CDR3 size: 14 residues. In germline, CDR1 is SEHNR, CDR2 FQNEAQ (reference sequence). Sequences were obtained from PBMCs. The sequence was obtained from a woman in her thirties or forties in good health and CMV-seropositive. The chain combines TRBV7-9 with TRBJ1-2, with TRBD1 identical over 7 bases. The CDR3 region has the DNA TGTTCCAGCAGCTTAGGCCAGGGGGACTATGGCTACACCTTC. This sequence encodes CSSSLGQGDYGYTF.